This T cell receptor beta chain was sequenced in a study of T cell responses to AZD1222 COVID-19 vaccine. Study outcomes and limitations: Seropositivity was recorded at baseline in only a handful of AZD1222 recipients. Reports indicate that nearly half of spike-specific TCRs are directed at unmutated variant regions. There were vaccine-associated CD4 TCRs across spike, dominant at 160-218 and 743-854. Mostly white British, mostly female donors; authors suggested clonal diversity may be underestimated.

The CDR3 contains 18 residues. Germline CDR1 reads SNHLY; CDR2 reads FYNNEI. With V trimmed by 6 bases and J by 2 bases, 12 bases remained unmatched. Note on this clone: The antigen is not known.

Some clones are missing from TCRdb's copy, which holds only in-frame ones; the method was immunoSEQ multiplex PCR. The data show 100,000 to 150,000 clones, with roughly 89% seen just once and over 8.5% held by the top ten. The chain recombines TRBV2 with TRBJ2-7; 14 positions match TRBD2. The specimen was peripheral blood, collected on day 0 of MenACWY control vaccination. This TCR was recovered from an adult in good health. Here the CDR3 reads CASRTGTSGSPRPYEQYF. DNA of the CDR3: TGTGCCAGCAGAACCGGGACTAGCGGGAGCCCACGGCCCTACGAGCAGTACTTC.